These 18 T cell receptor beta chains originate from one sample sequenced in a study. TCRdb analysed the RT-PCR reads with MiXCR anew, one entry per CDR3 protein. Of 550,000 to 750,000 distinct CDR3 sequences listed, approximately 15% are singletons. Sequenced: memory CD4+ T cells from blood. The receptor set was obtained from a female donor in good health, serving as a healthy control.

This clonotype occurred many times. This rearrangement joins TRBV5-1 to TRBJ2-3; D is tentatively TRBD1 or TRBD2 (5 bases each). V was shortened by 6 bases and J by 1 base, with 15 bases between the two germline ends. The CDR3 loop spans 15 amino acids. The germline V gene has CDR1 SGHRS and CDR2 YFSETQ. The CDR3 spells CASTQGDPRTDTQYF. DNA of the CDR3: TGCGCCAGCACCCAGGGAGACCCTCGCACAGATACGCAGTATTTT. Variable domain in full (rest from reference TRBV5-1 and TRBJ2-3): KAGVTQTPRYLIKTRGQQVTLSCSPISGHRSVSWYQQTPGQGLQFLFEYFSETQRNKGNFPGRFSGRQFSNSRSEMNVSTLELGDSALYLCASTQGDPRTDTQYFGPGTRLTVL.

Concerning this clonotype itself: A junction end diverges from the germline sequence, so it may reflect a read error. The genes are TRBV5-5 and TRBJ2-5; TRBD1 aligns across 7 bases. The germline V gene encodes CDR1 SGHKS and CDR2 YYEKEE (reference sequence). The CDR3 loop spans 15 amino acids. The CDR3 region is CASSLEQGIGETQYF. The CDR3, as DNA: TGCGCCAGCAGCTTGGAACAGGGGATCGGAGAGACCCAGTACTTC.

There are many counts of this clonotype. This rearrangement joins TRBV28 to TRBJ2-5; 7 nucleotides match TRBD1. The germline V gene encodes CDR1 MDHEN and CDR2 SYDVKM. Trimming at V came to 9 bases and at J to 3 bases, leaving 4 bases not matched to a gene. CDR3 length: 12 amino acids. The CDR3 loop reads CASGGTEETQYF. Written as DNA, the CDR3 is TGTGCCAGTGGTGGGACAGAAGAGACCCAGTACTTC.

V is TRBV3-1 and J is TRBJ2-7, with D tentatively TRBD2 (5 bases). The V gene's germline CDR1 is LGHDT and CDR2 YNNKEL (reference sequence). V was clipped by 6 bases and J by 4 bases, with 16 bases between them. The CDR3 is made up of 14 amino acids. The CDR3 DNA reads TGTGCCAGCAGGCCGGGGTCGAAAGTGTACGAGCAGTACTTC. Its translation is CASRPGSKVYEQYF.

This clonotype has just one count. The CDR3 region is CASSLELAVHEQYF. CDR3 coding DNA: TGTGCCAGCAGCTTAGAACTAGCGGTTCACGAGCAGTACTTC. The rearrangement links TRBV11-2 to TRBJ2-7; 8 nucleotides agree with TRBD2. Trimming cost V 0 bases and J 5 bases; bases outside gene matches: 3. The CDR3 runs 14 residues. Germline V gene data show CDR1 as SGHAT and CDR2 as FQNNGV.

The chain combines TRBV29-1 with TRBJ1-1; 10 nucleotides line up with TRBD1. From germline, CDR1 is SQVTM and CDR2 ANQGSEA. The length of the CDR3 is 15 residues. V was pared by 6 bases and J by 6 bases, with 13 bases of the junction left unmatched. The chain's CDR3 is CSVGQGMNPSAEAFF. The CDR3 DNA follows: TGCAGCGTGGGACAGGGGATGAACCCCAGTGCTGAAGCTTTCTTT.

In its sample, this clonotype was seen many times. The gene calls are TRBV7-9 and TRBJ1-6; the match to TRBD1 covers 7 bases. The germline V gene encodes CDR1 SEHNR and CDR2 FQNEAQ (reference sequence). This CDR3 region has 13 residues. Losses at the gene ends were 6 bases for V and 7 bases for J; bases not matched to a gene: 3. CDR3 bases: TGTGCCAGCAGTTTGACAGGGAATTCACCCCTCCACTTT. Encoded protein: CASSLTGNSPLHF.

The V call is TRBV28, the J call TRBJ2-2; no firm D call. The CDR3 sequence is 15 residues long. V lost 3 bases and J 2 bases, leaving 10 bases between the germline ends. The germline V gene encodes CDR1 MDHEN and CDR2 SYDVKM. CDR3 loop: CASSFGSDNTGELFF. The CDR3 DNA reads as TGTGCCAGCAGTTTCGGGTCCGATAACACCGGGGAGCTGTTTTTT.

This clonotype has just a few counts. The chain has TRBV20-1 and TRBJ2-1, with D perhaps matching TRBD2 (6 bases). The CDR3 spans 14 residues. Germline loops: CDR1 DFQATT, CDR2 SNEGSKA (reference sequence). V lost 4 bases and J 6 bases, leaving 16 bases between the germline ends. The CDR3 region is CSATPTSFSNEQFF. CDR3 sequence (DNA): TGCAGTGCTACCCCGACTAGTTTTTCCAATGAGCAGTTCTTC.

This clonotype has more than one count but fewer than ten. The rearrangement uses TRBV29-1 and TRBJ2-1; 8 bases agree with TRBD2. Germline assignment: CDR1 SQVTM and CDR2 ANQGSEA. The CDR3 extends over 17 amino acids. J was trimmed by 6 bases and V by 2 bases; bases with no gene match: 15. The DNA for the CDR3 is TGCAGCGTTGAACATCCCAGCGGGGGTACGGGTGGCAATGAGCAGTTCTTC. Protein sequence: CSVEHPSGGTGGNEQFF.

At least ten counts were recorded for this clonotype. The J gene is TRBJ1-1, the V gene TRBV6-2 or TRBV6-3; the D is unclear. Germline CDR1 MNHEY, CDR2 SVGEGT. Trimming took 3 bases from V and 1 from J, leaving 12 bases between them. The CDR3 is 15 amino acids. The CDR3 loop reads CASSYGRFENTEAFF. CDR3 coding DNA: TGTGCCAGCAGTTATGGCAGATTTGAGAACACTGAAGCTTTCTTT.

This clonotype showed up just a few times. The chain carries TRBV5-1 and TRBJ2-5, with 7 nucleotides matching TRBD1. There are 13 residues in the CDR3. Trimming removed 4 bases from V and 4 bases from J; junction bases left unmatched: 4. Germline V CDR1 and CDR2: SGHRS, YFSETQ. CDR3 DNA: TGCGCCAGCAGCGAGGGGGCTGGAGAGACCCAGTACTTC. It translates to CASSEGAGETQYF.

The chain joins TRBV5-1 to TRBJ2-7, with 7 nucleotides matching TRBD2. The CDR3 runs to 16 residues. Germline CDR1 is SGHRS and CDR2 is YFSETQ. V shed 0 bases, J shed 3 bases, and the junction held 9 bases outside the gene matches. The CDR3 protein is CASSLGRLREFYEQYF. In DNA, the CDR3 is TGCGCCAGCAGCTTGGGACGGTTGCGGGAGTTCTACGAGCAGTACTTC.

The table lists this clonotype with a few counts. This chain links TRBV11-2 with TRBJ2-7; D is possibly TRBD2 (5 bases). Germline loops: CDR1 SGHAT, CDR2 FQNNGV. Deletions cut 0 bases from V and 2 bases from J, with 11 bases between. CDR3 length: 15 amino acids. The CDR3 region has the DNA TGTGCCAGCAGCTTAGATGGACTTGATACCTACGAGCAGTACTTC. It yields the protein CASSLDGLDTYEQYF. The variable domain in full, completed from reference TRBV11-2 and TRBJ2-7, reads EAGVAQSPRYKIIEKRQSVAFWCNPISGHATLYWYQQILGQGPKLLIQFQNNGVVDDSQLPKDRFSAERLKGVDSTLKIQPAKLEDSAVYLCASSLDGLDTYEQYFGPGTRLTVT.

The rearrangement uses TRBV7-9 and TRBJ1-1; D uncertain. The CDR3 has 13 residues. CDR1 is SEHNR, CDR2 FQNEAQ, per germline (reference sequence). V lost 3 bases and J 3 bases, leaving 8 bases between the germline ends. CDR3 nucleotides: TGTGCCAGCAGCTTTGTCGGGGACACTGAAGCTTTCTTT. This sequence encodes CASSFVGDTEAFF.

The CDR3 region has the DNA TGTGCCAGCAACCAGAGGGTTGGATTAGAAGACACTGAAGCTTTCTTT. Its protein is CASNQRVGLEDTEAFF. The chain combines TRBV6-5 with TRBJ1-1; D uncertain. V was cut by 7 bases and J by 3 bases, with 21 bases left in between. The length of the CDR3 is 16 residues. Germline V gene lookup returns CDR1 MNHEY and CDR2 SVGAGI.

The chain carries TRBV28 and TRBJ1-2; D remains unclear. Germline CDR1 is MDHEN and CDR2 is SYDVKM. CDR3 length equals 14 residues. Trimming stripped 7 bases from V and 8 bases from J, with 20 bases between. CDR3 residues: CASTAVGRVGGYTF. For the CDR3, the DNA is TGTGCCAGCACCGCGGTAGGGAGGGTAGGCGGCTACACCTTC.

This clonotype was recorded a few times. The chain uses TRBV7-2 and TRBJ2-2, with D perhaps assigned TRBD1 or TRBD2 (5 bases each). Per the germline V gene, CDR1 is SGHTA and CDR2 is FQGNSA. V was cut by 6 bases and J by 2 bases, with 13 bases left in between. This CDR3 has 15 residues. CDR3 nucleotide sequence: TGTGCCAGCAGAAATCCGGGACCTAACACCGGGGAGCTGTTTTTT. Translating it yields CASRNPGPNTGELFF. The full variable domain, its missing parts supplied by reference TRBV7-2 and TRBJ2-2, is GAGVSQSPSNKVTEKGKDVELRCDPISGHTALYWYRQSLGQGLEFLIYFQGNSAPDKSGLPSDRFSAERTGGSVSTLTIQRTQQEDSAVYLCASRNPGPNTGELFFGEGSRLTVL.